This T cell receptor beta chain is drawn from a study of identical twins. Trimming pared 7 bases from V and 0 bases from J, leaving 19 bases between. The germline V gene encodes CDR1 MNHNY and CDR2 SVGAGI (reference sequence). The CDR3 runs 17 residues. Findings and limits, study-wide: Low generation probability was overrepresented in out-of-frame alpha sequences shared by twins. A cross-sectional statistical analysis, not follow-up of the same donors, supported the conclusions. Twins shared beta out-of-frame sequences in excess, but this excess was weaker.

This clonotype was counted only a few times. Antigen unknown. TCRdb re-analysed the 5' RACE reads in MiXCR, keeping a single row per CDR3 protein. Of roughly 1.6 million distinct CDR3 sequences listed, about 32% are singletons. Among all donors, each was a healthy Caucasian. This sequence was found in a newborn girl in good health. The chain is built from TRBV6-6 and TRBJ2-4; D is possibly TRBD1 or TRBD2 (6 bases each). Sequencing was done on a sample of cord blood. As DNA, the CDR3 is TGTGCCAGCACCACGGATAGGGGGGCTCTAGCCAAAAACATTCAGTACTTC. Amino acids: CASTTDRGALAKNIQYF.